The rows below give T cell receptor beta chains drawn from one sample of a study of T cell clonotyping in hematopoietic cell transplantation. The method was immunoSEQ multiplex PCR; TCRdb's version includes in-frame clones alone and lacks a portion of them. The table shows 10,000 or so clones, with roughly 79% occurring only once. This specimen was peripheral blood mononuclear cells, taken 180 days after allogeneic stem cell transplant. The receptors here all came from a female patient aged 50 to 60 who had an allogeneic stem cell transplant from a related donor, so the T cells may come from the graft donor. Some clones in this sample may be carry-over from other donors' samples. The CDR3 runs from the conserved cysteine through the conserved F or W. A D gene is named only where the DNA matches it firmly. Expanded clones get a size class; other rows say once, few or many, or leave the size out.

J gene,clone size,V gene,D gene,CDR3 DNA,CDR3 protein
TRBJ1-2,.,TRBV7-2,.,TGTGCCAGCAGCCCCCGTGACACCGATGGCTACACCTTC,CASSPRDTDGYTF
TRBJ2-1,.,TRBV19,.,TGTGCCAGTAGTATAAGTCACTACAATGAGCAGTTCTTC,CASSISHYNEQFF
TRBJ2-2,.,TRBV19,TRBD2,TGTGCCAGTAGTCCTCAAAGGGCGGGGGGGCTCGCCGGGGAGCTGTTTTTT,CASSPQRAGGLAGELFF
TRBJ1-1,.,TRBV20-1,.,TGCAGTGCCACACTCCGGGGAGCTTTCTTT,CSATLRGAFF
TRBJ1-4,.,TRBV5-1,.,TGCGCCAGCAGCTTGGAAGCGACATCAACTAATGAAAAACTGTTTTTT,CASSLEATSTNEKLFF
TRBJ1-6,.,TRBV4-3,.,TGCGCCAGCAGCATTCAGGGGTCGGTAGATAATTCACCCCTCCACTTT,CASSIQGSVDNSPLHF
TRBJ2-1,.,TRBV13,.,TGTGCCAGCAGCTTAGGAGGGGTCAGTTACAATGAGCAGTTCTTC,CASSLGGVSYNEQFF
TRBJ1-5,.,TRBV9,.,TGTGCCAGCAGCGCCTCAGCGCTTACAGAGCCCCAGCATTTT,CASSASALTEPQHF
TRBJ1-2,few,TRBV25-1,TRBD1,TGTGCCAGCAGTGACAGGGGGGCGCGTTCCTCAGCGCCTTATGGCTACACCTTC,CASSDRGARSSAPYGYTF
TRBJ2-2,.,TRBV5-1,TRBD1,TGCGCCAGCAGCTTCCGGGACAGAAGAACCACCGGGGAGCTGTTTTTT,CASSFRDRRTTGELFF
TRBJ1-5,.,TRBV6-1,.,TGTGCCAGCAGTGAACAGCCGAAGGCAGGCAATCAGCCCCAGCATTTT,CASSEQPKAGNQPQHF
TRBJ1-6,.,TRBV7-6,.,TGTGCCAGCAGCCCTTATGCAGCAGGGAGCTCCTATAATTCACCCCTCCACTTT,CASSPYAAGSSYNSPLHF
TRBJ1-4,.,TRBV7-2,.,TGTGCCAGCAGATCGGGACGGGTTAATGAAAAACTGTTTTTT,CASRSGRVNEKLFF
TRBJ2-3,.,TRBV10-3,TRBD2,TGTGCCATCAGTGAGCGGGGGGGATTGACAGATACGCAGTATTTT,CAISERGGLTDTQYF
TRBJ2-7,.,TRBV5-1,TRBD1,TGCGCCAGCAGCTGGGGACAGGGGACCTACGAGCAGTACTTC,CASSWGQGTYEQYF
TRBJ2-7,once,TRBV6-1,.,TGTGCCAGCGGGGCCGGACAGATAGACTACGAGCAGTACTTC,CASGAGQIDYEQYF
TRBJ2-5,.,TRBV25-1,.,TGTGCCAGCAGTGAAATATCGGAGACCCAGTACTTC,CASSEISETQYF
TRBJ1-1,.,TRBV6-6,TRBD1,TGTGCCAGCAGTTTTCGGGACAGGGTCGCTGAAGCTTTCTTT,CASSFRDRVAEAFF
TRBJ2-7,medium-sized,TRBV7-9,.,TGTGCCAGCAGCTTAGAATTGGGTGGGAGCCTAAATTTCTACGAGCAGTACTTC,CASSLELGGSLNFYEQYF
TRBJ2-1,.,TRBV9,TRBD2,TGTGCCAGCAGCGTAGTCGGGGGGGGTCGGTACAATGAGCAGTTCTTC,CASSVVGGGRYNEQFF
TRBJ2-7,.,TRBV29-1,TRBD2,TGCAGCGTTGAGACTAGCGCCTACGAGCAGTACTTC,CSVETSAYEQYF
TRBJ2-5,.,TRBV11-3,TRBD2,TGTGCCAGCAGCTCCCGGGGGGGCCAGGAGACCCAGTACTTC,CASSSRGGQETQYF
TRBJ1-1,.,TRBV4-2,.,TGTGCCAGCAGCCAAGATCCACTCAGCCTGAACACTGAAGCTTTCTTT,CASSQDPLSLNTEAFF
TRBJ1-1,.,TRBV5-6,TRBD1,TGTGCCAGCAGCTTGTGGACAGGGCCGAACACTGAAGCTTTCTTT,CASSLWTGPNTEAFF
TRBJ1-4,.,TRBV28,.,TGTGCCAGCCAAAACCCGGGACAAGGGGAAAAACTGTTTTTT,CASQNPGQGEKLFF
TRBJ1-6,.,TRBV4-3,TRBD1,TGCGCCAGCAGCCAAGATCTGGGACAGTTACAAATTTCACCCCTCCACTTT,CASSQDLGQLQISPLHF
TRBJ2-1,.,TRBV4-2,.,TGTGCCAGCAGCCAGGGAGCCGGGACACACAATGAGCAGTTCTTC,CASSQGAGTHNEQFF
TRBJ2-2,.,TRBV7-6,.,TGTGCCAGCAAACGATCGAACACCGGGGAGCTGTTTTTT,CASKRSNTGELFF
TRBJ2-7,once,TRBV30,TRBD2,TGTGCCTGGAGCCCCCTAGCGGGAAGTCACTACGAGCAGTACTTC,CAWSPLAGSHYEQYF
TRBJ2-5,.,TRBV29-1,TRBD2,TGCAGCGTTGCGGGGGGGGCGGACCAAGAGACCCAGTACTTC,CSVAGGADQETQYF
TRBJ2-5,.,TRBV4-2,.,TGTGCCAGCAGCCAAGGGGCGGTACAAGAGACCCAGTACTTC,CASSQGAVQETQYF
TRBJ1-4,.,TRBV7-9,.,TGTGCCAGCAGCCGCGGCCGGGAAAAACTGTTTTTT,CASSRGREKLFF
TRBJ1-2,.,TRBV11-2,.,TGTGCCAGCAGCTTACAAGGACTAGACTATGGCTACACCTTC,CASSLQGLDYGYTF
TRBJ2-5,once,TRBV25-1,.,TGTGCCAGCAGTGTGGGCAGGGACAAAGAGACCCAGTACTTC,CASSVGRDKETQYF
TRBJ1-6,few,TRBV5-4,.,TGTGCCACCCACCGGGGAGTCGGAGATTCACCCCTCCACTTT,CATHRGVGDSPLHF
TRBJ2-7,once,TRBV11-3,.,TGTGCCAGCAGCTTAGATCAGAGGCGGGGATACGAGCAGTACTTC,CASSLDQRRGYEQYF
TRBJ2-7,.,TRBV6-5,TRBD2,TGTGCCAGCAGTTACCTCGGGGAGGGCGAGCAGTACTTC,CASSYLGEGEQYF
TRBJ2-7,.,TRBV9,.,TGTGCCAGCAGCGTAGCTCCGGGCTACGAGCAGTACTTC,CASSVAPGYEQYF
TRBJ2-3,medium-sized,TRBV25-1,.,TGTGCCAGCAGTCTGGGGCACAGCACAGATACGCAGTATTTT,CASSLGHSTDTQYF
TRBJ2-7,.,TRBV11-3,.,TGTGCCAGCAGCTTATCAGGGAGCGAGCAGTACTTC,CASSLSGSEQYF
TRBJ1-1,.,TRBV6-5,.,TGTGCCAGCAGTCACGGACTTGAAGCTTTCTTT,CASSHGLEAFF
TRBJ2-7,once,TRBV5-1,.,TGCGCCAGCAGCTTGCAGGGCGGAATCTACGAGCAGTACTTC,CASSLQGGIYEQYF
TRBJ1-2,.,TRBV7-2,.,TGTGCCAGCAGCTTAGACGGCCACTATGGCTACACCTTC,CASSLDGHYGYTF
TRBJ1-2,.,TRBV6-1,.,TGTGCCAGCAGTGAAGCAGGAAGAGCGAACTATGGCTACACCTTC,CASSEAGRANYGYTF
TRBJ1-2,once,TRBV9,.,TGTGCCAGCAGCGTAGGGGTTGGCATCTATGGCTACACCTTC,CASSVGVGIYGYTF
TRBJ2-1,.,TRBV9,.,TGTGCCAGCAGCGTAGCTACAGGGCAGCTCAATGAGCAGTTCTTC,CASSVATGQLNEQFF
TRBJ1-6,.,TRBV11-2,.,TGTGCCAGCAGCTTAGACGGGAAGGCTTCACCCCTCCACTTT,CASSLDGKASPLHF
TRBJ2-3,.,TRBV5-1,.,TGCGCCAGCAGCTTGGGGTGGGGCTTTAGCACAGATACGCAGTATTTT,CASSLGWGFSTDTQYF
TRBJ2-7,few,TRBV7-8,.,TGTGCCAGCTCCCGGTCCGGTGGGGCCTACGAGCAGTACTTC,CASSRSGGAYEQYF
TRBJ1-2,.,TRBV15,.,TGTGCCACCAGCAGGGGATTTTGGGGGCTCGATGGCTACACCTTC,CATSRGFWGLDGYTF
TRBJ2-7,.,TRBV11-3,TRBD1,TGTGCCAGCAGCTCGGACAGGAACGAGCAGTACTTC,CASSSDRNEQYF
TRBJ1-1,few,TRBV6-5,.,TGTGCCAGCAGTTCTCCTCGGGGAGGGAACACTGAAGCTTTCTTT,CASSSPRGGNTEAFF
TRBJ1-1,.,TRBV4-1,.,TGCGCCAGCAGCCATCACCCAGCGCGGGGGGCCCGGGCGGGTGAAGCTTTCTTT,CASSHHPARGARAGEAFF
TRBJ2-3,.,TRBV4-1,.,TGCGCCAGCAGCCAAGAAATCGGGAAAGCGCCCAGCACAGATACGCAGTATTTT,CASSQEIGKAPSTDTQYF
TRBJ1-2,once,TRBV4-3,TRBD1,TGCGCCAGCAGCCGCAAGCTAGACAGGGCTGGCTATGGCTACACCTTC,CASSRKLDRAGYGYTF
TRBJ1-2,.,TRBV7-3,.,TGTGCCAGCAGCCCGGCCGAGGGGATCGCTAACTATGGCTACACCTTC,CASSPAEGIANYGYTF
TRBJ1-1,few,TRBV4-1,.,TGCGCCAGCAGCCAACCCGGACAGACTGAAGCTTTCTTT,CASSQPGQTEAFF